This is a list of T cell receptor beta chains from one sample in a study of T cell responses to AZD1222 COVID-19 vaccine. Data came from immunoSEQ multiplex PCR; TCRdb stores just in-frame clones and leaves some out. This sample has roughly 150,000 clones, with over 85% found just once. Sample: peripheral blood, taken on day 0 of AZD1222 vaccination. The source of these receptors is an adult in good health. The CDR3 runs from the conserved cysteine through the conserved F or W. D genes are given only for firm matches. Not all rows give a size; the values are once, few, many and, for expanded clones, a class.

clone_size	v_call	j_call	cdr3_length	d_call	cdr3_aa	cdr3_nt
-	TRBV27	TRBJ2-1	15	-	CASSWSTSSYNEQFF	TGTGCCAGCAGTTGGAGTACGAGCTCCTACAATGAGCAGTTCTTC
-	TRBV5-5	TRBJ2-7	16	-	CASSLALRGPPREQYF	TGTGCCAGCAGCTTGGCCCTCAGGGGACCGCCTAGGGAGCAGTACTTC
-	TRBV3-1/TRBV3-2	TRBJ2-7	13	TRBD2	CASSPLAGNEQYF	TGTGCCAGCAGCCCACTAGCGGGAAACGAGCAGTACTTC
-	TRBV4-2	TRBJ2-2	18	TRBD2	CASSQDSGTSGPTGELFF	TGTGCCAGCAGCCAAGACTCTGGGACTAGCGGGCCCACCGGGGAGCTGTTTTTT
-	TRBV11-2	TRBJ2-7	14	-	CASSLVGAAYEQYF	TGTGCCAGCAGCTTAGTAGGGGCCGCCTACGAGCAGTACTTC
-	TRBV7-9	TRBJ1-5	18	-	CASSSSRGTSDVNQPQHF	TGTGCCAGCAGCTCGTCGAGAGGCACCTCGGACGTCAATCAGCCCCAGCATTTT
-	TRBV19	TRBJ2-1	19	TRBD2	CASSPGLAEMPNPYNEQFF	TGTGCCAGTAGTCCGGGACTAGCGGAAATGCCCAATCCCTACAATGAGCAGTTCTTC
few	TRBV4-2	TRBJ2-1	14	-	CASSQVRTDNEQFF	TGTGCCAGCAGCCAAGTAAGGACAGACAATGAGCAGTTCTTC
-	TRBV19	TRBJ1-1	12	-	CASSIGQNEAFF	TGTGCCAGTAGTATAGGACAGAACGAAGCTTTCTTT
-	TRBV6-5	TRBJ1-1	14	-	CASKSRSPNTEAFF	TGTGCCAGCAAATCCCGAAGCCCGAACACTGAAGCTTTCTTT
-	TRBV7-9	TRBJ2-2	15	TRBD1	CASSAGTGVRGELFF	TGTGCCAGCAGCGCCGGGACAGGTGTCCGCGGGGAGCTGTTTTTT
-	TRBV4-2	TRBJ2-1	15	-	CASSQGASPYNEQFF	TGTGCCAGCAGCCAAGGGGCTAGCCCCTACAATGAGCAGTTCTTC
-	TRBV5-6	TRBJ1-4	13	-	CASSPGGYEKLFF	TGTGCCAGCAGCCCGGGGGGTTATGAAAAACTGTTTTTT
-	TRBV6-5	TRBJ2-7	14	-	CASRLGRSSYEQYF	TGTGCCAGCAGACTCGGGCGGAGCTCCTACGAGCAGTACTTC
-	TRBV30	TRBJ1-1	10	-	CAWSYTEAFF	TGTGCCTGGAGTTACACTGAAGCTTTCTTT
-	TRBV18	TRBJ2-5	15	-	CASSPLPGGAETQYF	TGTGCCAGCTCACCCCTACCCGGGGGAGCGGAGACCCAGTACTTC
-	TRBV14	TRBJ1-2	15	-	CASSQRGGMNYGYTF	TGTGCCAGCAGCCAGAGGGGGGGGATGAACTATGGCTACACCTTC
-	TRBV6-5	TRBJ1-5	14	TRBD1	CASRRGRLDQPQHF	TGTGCCAGCCGAAGGGGGCGGCTGGATCAGCCCCAGCATTTT
-	TRBV30	TRBJ1-2	13	TRBD1	CAWNRGYNYGYTF	TGTGCCTGGAACAGGGGGTACAACTATGGCTACACCTTC
-	TRBV3-1/TRBV3-2	TRBJ1-5	15	-	CASSQGLHSNQPQHF	TGTGCCAGCAGCCAAGGGTTGCATAGCAATCAGCCCCAGCATTTT
-	TRBV2	TRBJ1-1	14	TRBD1	CASSRDRGWPEAFF	TGTGCCAGCAGTCGGGACAGGGGGTGGCCTGAAGCTTTCTTT
-	TRBV6-4	TRBJ2-2	13	-	CASSYRLNGELFF	TGTGCCAGCAGTTACAGGCTTAACGGGGAGCTGTTTTTT
-	TRBV5-6	TRBJ1-6	14	-	CASSLMPGNSPLHF	TGTGCCAGCAGCTTGATGCCCGGTAATTCACCCCTCCACTTT
few	TRBV6-5	TRBJ1-2	15	-	CASSYISGLNYGYTF	TGTGCCAGCAGTTACATTTCGGGCCTTAACTATGGCTACACCTTC
-	TRBV11-2	TRBJ1-1	14	-	CASRSPSRNTEAFF	TGTGCCAGCAGATCCCCAAGCCGTAACACTGAAGCTTTCTTT
once	TRBV18	TRBJ2-7	15	-	CASSPSTGSGPEQYF	TGTGCCAGCTCACCATCAACCGGGTCAGGACCCGAGCAGTACTTC
-	TRBV9	TRBJ2-3	17	TRBD2	CASSVAGGGTYTDTQYF	TGTGCCAGCAGCGTAGCGGGCGGGGGGACCTACACAGATACGCAGTATTTT
-	TRBV18	TRBJ1-1	13	-	CASSPEGRAEAFF	TGTGCCAGCTCACCAGAAGGACGAGCTGAAGCTTTCTTT
-	TRBV12-3/TRBV12-4	TRBJ1-3	11	-	CASSTGNTIYF	TGTGCCAGCAGTACTGGAAACACCATATATTTT